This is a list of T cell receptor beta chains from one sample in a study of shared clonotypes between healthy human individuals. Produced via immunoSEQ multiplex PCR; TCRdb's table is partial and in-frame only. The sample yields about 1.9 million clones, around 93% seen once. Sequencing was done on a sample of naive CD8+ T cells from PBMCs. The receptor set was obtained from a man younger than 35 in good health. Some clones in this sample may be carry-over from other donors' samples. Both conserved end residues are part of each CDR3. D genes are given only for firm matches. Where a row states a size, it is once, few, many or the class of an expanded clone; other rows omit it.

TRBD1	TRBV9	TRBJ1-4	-	CASSVGQGREKLFF	TGTGCCAGCAGCGTGGGACAGGGGAGGGAAAAACTGTTTTTT
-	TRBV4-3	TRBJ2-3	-	CASSQEGRPDTQYF	TGCGCCAGCAGCCAAGAAGGGCGCCCGGATACGCAGTATTTT
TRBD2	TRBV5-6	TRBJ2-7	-	CASRRSGASSYEQYF	TGTGCCAGCAGACGTAGCGGGGCCAGCTCCTACGAGCAGTACTTC
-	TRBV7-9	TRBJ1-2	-	CASSSSLYGPRGYGYTF	TGTGCCAGCAGCTCTTCTTTATATGGACCAAGGGGCTATGGCTACACCTTC
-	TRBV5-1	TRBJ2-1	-	CASSIPGPNDEQFF	TGCGCCAGCAGCATACCGGGACCTAATGATGAGCAGTTCTTC
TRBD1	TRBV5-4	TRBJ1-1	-	CASSTPGQGASEAFF	TGTGCCAGCAGCACTCCGGGACAGGGGGCGAGTGAAGCTTTCTTT
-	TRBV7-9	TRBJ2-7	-	CASSAGGQPYEQYF	TGTGCCAGCAGCGCCGGGGGACAGCCTTACGAGCAGTACTTC
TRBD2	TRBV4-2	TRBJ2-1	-	CASSQPLTLSGSRGLSNEQFF	TGTGCCAGCAGCCAGCCCCTCACACTCAGCGGGAGTAGGGGTTTGAGCAATGAGCAGTTCTTC
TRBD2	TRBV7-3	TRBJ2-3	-	CASSLSLAGPTDTQYF	TGTGCCAGCAGCTTAAGTCTAGCGGGACCCACAGATACGCAGTATTTT
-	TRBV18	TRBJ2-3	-	CASSPTHPPTDTQYF	TGTGCCAGCTCACCTACCCACCCACCCACAGATACGCAGTATTTT
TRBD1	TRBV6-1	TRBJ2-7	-	CISGTGMFDEQYF	TGTATCTCGGGGACAGGGATGTTCGACGAGCAGTACTTC
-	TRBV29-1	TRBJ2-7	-	CSVEAPTLGTTYEQYF	TGCAGCGTTGAAGCCCCCACGTTGGGAACGACCTACGAGCAGTACTTC
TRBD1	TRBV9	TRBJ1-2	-	CASSSDRGIGDYGYTF	TGTGCCAGCAGCTCCGACAGGGGGATAGGAGACTATGGCTACACCTTC
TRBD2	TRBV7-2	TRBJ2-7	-	CASSFTSGRGSYEQYF	TGTGCCAGCAGCTTTACTAGCGGGAGGGGGAGTTACGAGCAGTACTTC
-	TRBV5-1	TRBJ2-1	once	CASSSVSSYNEQFF	TGCGCCAGCAGCTCGGTGAGCTCCTACAATGAGCAGTTCTTC
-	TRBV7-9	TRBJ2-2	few	CASSQVGPQVPGELFF	TGTGCCAGCAGCCAGGTGGGCCCTCAGGTCCCCGGGGAGCTGTTTTTT
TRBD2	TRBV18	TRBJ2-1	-	CASSPPGLAGLYNEQFF	TGTGCCAGCTCGCCACCGGGACTAGCGGGCCTCTACAATGAGCAGTTCTTC
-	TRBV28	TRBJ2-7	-	CASTSPGSLGEQYF	TGTGCCAGCACTTCCCCGGGTTCCCTGGGCGAGCAGTACTTC
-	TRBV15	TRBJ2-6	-	CATSREGRISGANVLTF	TGTGCCACCAGCAGAGAGGGACGGATCTCTGGGGCCAACGTCCTGACTTTC
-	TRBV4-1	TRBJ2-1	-	CASSQDFGTLSYNEQFF	TGCGCCAGCAGCCAAGATTTCGGGACTTTATCCTACAATGAGCAGTTCTTC
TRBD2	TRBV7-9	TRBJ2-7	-	CATGGGSAYEQYF	TGTGCGACCGGGGGGGGAAGCGCCTACGAGCAGTACTTC
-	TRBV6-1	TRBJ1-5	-	CASSEAEGLQGNQPQHF	TGTGCCAGCAGTGAAGCCGAGGGGCTACAGGGCAATCAGCCCCAGCATTTT
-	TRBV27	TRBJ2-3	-	CASSFSWRAGTDTQYF	TGTGCCAGCAGTTTTAGTTGGCGGGCCGGCACAGATACGCAGTATTTT
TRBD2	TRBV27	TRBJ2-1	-	CASSELAGLNNEQFF	TGTGCCAGCAGTGAACTAGCGGGGCTTAACAATGAGCAGTTCTTC
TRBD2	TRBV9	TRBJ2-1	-	CASSVAREVVDEQFF	TGTGCCAGCAGCGTAGCCCGGGAGGTGGTCGATGAGCAGTTCTTC
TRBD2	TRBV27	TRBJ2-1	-	CASSFLPSGSGNEQFF	TGTGCCAGCAGTTTTCTCCCTAGCGGGAGTGGCAATGAGCAGTTCTTC
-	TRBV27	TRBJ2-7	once	CASSHGTAYEQYF	TGTGCCAGCAGCCACGGGACTGCCTACGAGCAGTACTTC
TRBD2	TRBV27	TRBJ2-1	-	CASSPLAGAPLVYNEQFF	TGTGCCAGCAGTCCCCTAGCGGGAGCTCCCTTAGTCTACAATGAGCAGTTCTTC
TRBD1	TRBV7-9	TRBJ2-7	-	CASSPTGGIMGEQYF	TGTGCCAGCAGCCCGACAGGGGGAATAATGGGCGAGCAGTACTTC
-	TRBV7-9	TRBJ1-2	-	CASSLDREGPWGYTF	TGTGCCAGCAGCTTAGACAGGGAAGGTCCGTGGGGCTACACCTTC
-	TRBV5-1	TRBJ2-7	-	CASSLEGHYLEEQYF	TGCGCCAGCAGCTTGGAAGGGCACTACCTCGAGGAGCAGTACTTC